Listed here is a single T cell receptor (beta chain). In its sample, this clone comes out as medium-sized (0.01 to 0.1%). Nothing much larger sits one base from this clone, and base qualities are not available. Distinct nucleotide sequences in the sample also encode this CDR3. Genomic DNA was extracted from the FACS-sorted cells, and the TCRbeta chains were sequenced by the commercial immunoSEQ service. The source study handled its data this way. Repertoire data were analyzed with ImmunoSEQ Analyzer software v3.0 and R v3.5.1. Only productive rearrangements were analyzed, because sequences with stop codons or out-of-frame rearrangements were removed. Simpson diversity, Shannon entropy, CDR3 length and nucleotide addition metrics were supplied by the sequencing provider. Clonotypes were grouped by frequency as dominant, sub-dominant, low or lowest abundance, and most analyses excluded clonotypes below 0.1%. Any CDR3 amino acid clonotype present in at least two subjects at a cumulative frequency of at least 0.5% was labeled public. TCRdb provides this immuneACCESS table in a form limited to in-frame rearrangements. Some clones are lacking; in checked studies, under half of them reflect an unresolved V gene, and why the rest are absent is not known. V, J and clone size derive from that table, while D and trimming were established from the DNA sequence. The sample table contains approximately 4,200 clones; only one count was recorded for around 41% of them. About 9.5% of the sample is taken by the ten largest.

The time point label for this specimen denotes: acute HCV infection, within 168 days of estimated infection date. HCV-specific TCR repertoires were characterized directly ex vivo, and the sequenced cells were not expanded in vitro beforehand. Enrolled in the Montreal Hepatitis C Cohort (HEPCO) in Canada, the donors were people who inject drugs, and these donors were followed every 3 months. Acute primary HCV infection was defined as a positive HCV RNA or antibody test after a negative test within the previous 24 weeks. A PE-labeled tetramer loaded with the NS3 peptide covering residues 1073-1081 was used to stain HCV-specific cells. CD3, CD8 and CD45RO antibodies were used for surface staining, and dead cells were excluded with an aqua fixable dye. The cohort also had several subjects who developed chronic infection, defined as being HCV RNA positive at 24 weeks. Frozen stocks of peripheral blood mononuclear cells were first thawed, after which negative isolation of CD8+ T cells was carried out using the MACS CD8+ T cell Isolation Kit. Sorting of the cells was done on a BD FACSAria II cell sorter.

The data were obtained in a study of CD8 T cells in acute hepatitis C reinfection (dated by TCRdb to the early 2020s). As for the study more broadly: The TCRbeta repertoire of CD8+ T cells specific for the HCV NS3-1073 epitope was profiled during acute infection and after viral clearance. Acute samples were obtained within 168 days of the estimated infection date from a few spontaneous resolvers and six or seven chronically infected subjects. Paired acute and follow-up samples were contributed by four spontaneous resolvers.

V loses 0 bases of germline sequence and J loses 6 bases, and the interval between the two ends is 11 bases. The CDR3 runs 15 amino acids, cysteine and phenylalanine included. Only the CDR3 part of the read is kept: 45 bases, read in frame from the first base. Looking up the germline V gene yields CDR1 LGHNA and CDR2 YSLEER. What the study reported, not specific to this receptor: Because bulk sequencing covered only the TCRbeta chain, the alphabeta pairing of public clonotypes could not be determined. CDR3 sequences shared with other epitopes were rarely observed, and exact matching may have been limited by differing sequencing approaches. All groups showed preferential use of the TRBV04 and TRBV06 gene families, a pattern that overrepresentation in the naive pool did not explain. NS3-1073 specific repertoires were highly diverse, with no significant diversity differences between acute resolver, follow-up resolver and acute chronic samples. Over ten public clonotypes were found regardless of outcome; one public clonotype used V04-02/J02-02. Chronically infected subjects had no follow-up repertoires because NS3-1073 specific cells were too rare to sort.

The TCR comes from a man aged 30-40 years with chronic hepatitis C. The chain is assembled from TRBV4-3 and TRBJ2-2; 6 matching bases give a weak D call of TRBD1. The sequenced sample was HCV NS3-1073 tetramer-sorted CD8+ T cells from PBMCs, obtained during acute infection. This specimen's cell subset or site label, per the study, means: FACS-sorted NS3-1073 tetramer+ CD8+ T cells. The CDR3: CASSQEVGAPGELFF. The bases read TGCGCCAGCAGCCAAGAGGTGGGGGCGCCCGGGGAGCTGTTTTTT.